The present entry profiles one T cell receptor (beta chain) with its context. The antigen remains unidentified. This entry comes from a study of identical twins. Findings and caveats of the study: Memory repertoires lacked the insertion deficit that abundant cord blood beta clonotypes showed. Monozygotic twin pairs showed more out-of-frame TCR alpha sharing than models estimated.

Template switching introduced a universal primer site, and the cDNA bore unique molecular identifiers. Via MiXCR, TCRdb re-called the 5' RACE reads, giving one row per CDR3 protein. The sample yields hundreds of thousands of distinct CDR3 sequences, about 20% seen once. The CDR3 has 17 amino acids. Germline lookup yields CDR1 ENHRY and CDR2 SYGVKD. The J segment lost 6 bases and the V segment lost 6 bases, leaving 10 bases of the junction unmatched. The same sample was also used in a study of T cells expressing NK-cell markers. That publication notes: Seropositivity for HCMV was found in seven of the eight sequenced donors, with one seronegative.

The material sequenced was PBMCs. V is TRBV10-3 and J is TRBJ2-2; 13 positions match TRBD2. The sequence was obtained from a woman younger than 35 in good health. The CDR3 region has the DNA TGTGCCATCAGCGAACTTAGGACTAGCGGGAGCTCCGGGGAGCTGTTTTTT. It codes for CAISELRTSGSSGELFF.